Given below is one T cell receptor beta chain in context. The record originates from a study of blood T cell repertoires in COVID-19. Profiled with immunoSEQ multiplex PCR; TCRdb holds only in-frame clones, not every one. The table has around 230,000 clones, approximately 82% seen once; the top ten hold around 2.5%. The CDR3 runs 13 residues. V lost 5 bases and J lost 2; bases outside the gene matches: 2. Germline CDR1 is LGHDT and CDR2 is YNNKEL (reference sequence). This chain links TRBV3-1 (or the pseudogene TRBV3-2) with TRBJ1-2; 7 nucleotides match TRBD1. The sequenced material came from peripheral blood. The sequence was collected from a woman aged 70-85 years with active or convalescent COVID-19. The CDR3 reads CASSSQGNYGYTF. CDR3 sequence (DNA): TGTGCCAGCAGCTCACAGGGGAACTATGGCTACACCTTC.